This TCR beta chain came from a study of blood T cell repertoires in COVID-19. Sequenced by immunoSEQ multiplex PCR; TCRdb stores in-frame clones only, minus some. The sample comprises around 150,000 clones, about four fifths of which are singletons, and 3% to 4% rests with the top ten. Allocation to cohorts depended on clinical history reported by the participants. This CDR3 is built from 14 residues. V was cut by 6 bases and J by 0 bases, with 8 bases left in between. Germline CDR1 SGHDN, CDR2 FVKESK. The receptor was derived from a woman between 45 and 65 years old with acute COVID-19. This chain uses TRBV14 with TRBJ2-2; D possibly corresponds to TRBD1 (5 bases). What was sequenced was PBMCs or T cells enriched from blood (not recorded which). This CDR3 is CASRGDSNTGELFF. The CDR3 DNA is TGTGCCAGCAGAGGGGATTCGAACACCGGGGAGCTGTTTTTT.